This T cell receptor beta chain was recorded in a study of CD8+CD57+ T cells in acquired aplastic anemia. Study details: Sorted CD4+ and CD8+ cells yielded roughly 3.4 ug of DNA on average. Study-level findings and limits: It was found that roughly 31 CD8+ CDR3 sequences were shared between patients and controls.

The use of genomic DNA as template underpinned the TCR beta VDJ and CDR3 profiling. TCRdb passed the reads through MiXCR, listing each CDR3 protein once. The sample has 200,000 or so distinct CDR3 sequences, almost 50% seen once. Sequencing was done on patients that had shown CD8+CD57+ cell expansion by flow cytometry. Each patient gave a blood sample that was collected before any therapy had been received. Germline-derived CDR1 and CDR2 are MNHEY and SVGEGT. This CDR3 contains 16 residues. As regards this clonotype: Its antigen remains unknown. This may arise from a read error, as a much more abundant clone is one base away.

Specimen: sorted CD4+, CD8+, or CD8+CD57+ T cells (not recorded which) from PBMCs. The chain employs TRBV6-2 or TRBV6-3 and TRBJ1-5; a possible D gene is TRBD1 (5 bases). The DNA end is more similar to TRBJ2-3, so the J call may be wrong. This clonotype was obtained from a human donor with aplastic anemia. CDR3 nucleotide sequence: TGTGCCAGCAGTGCTATGACAGTGTATAGCAATCAGCCCCAGTATTTT. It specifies CASSAMTVYSNQPQYF.